This paragraph reports one TCR beta chain. These data come from a study of T cells in Graves' hyperthyroidism and ophthalmopathy. TCR beta CDR3 regions were amplified from RNA. The HTBI primer set drove a first-round RT-PCR of the TCR CDR3. TCRdb fed the multiplex PCR reads into MiXCR, producing one record per CDR3 protein. The sample lists roughly 500,000 distinct CDR3 sequences; 22% were seen once. CDR1 MGHRA and CDR2 YSYEKL come from the germline V gene. This CDR3 region has 15 residues. The junction had 4 bases not matched to a gene; V was cut back by 1 base and J by 6 bases. The chain couples TRBV4-1 to TRBJ2-2, with TRBD2 matching over 8 bases. The sample was blood. The receptor was isolated from a woman aged 65 to 85 with Graves' ophthalmopathy. For the CDR3, the DNA is TGCGCCAGCAGCCAAGGTTGGCGGGGGGCCGGGGAGCTGTTTTTT. Translated: CASSQGWRGAGELFF.